The subject of this entry is one T cell receptor (beta chain). Sample time point: cycle 4 day 1 (C4D1), after 6 weeks of nivolumab. Autologous stem cell transplantation was followed by relapse in every patient, and brentuximab vedotin exposure varied. V dropped 6 bases and J dropped 5; count of bases not matched to a gene: 6. CDR1 and CDR2 (germline): MGHDK, SYGVNS. The CDR3 length is 14 residues. Using immunoSEQ multiplex PCR, the repertoire was profiled, and TCRdb retains in-frame clones only, with some absent. The sample has about 28,000 clones, roughly 75% seen once. The data belong to a study of PD-1 blockade in classical Hodgkin lymphoma.

Sequences were derived from peripheral blood mononuclear cells (PBMCs), sampled before the fourth cycle of nivolumab. This chain joins TRBV25-1 and TRBJ2-3, with TRBD1 identical over 9 bases. The clonotype comes from a human donor with classical Hodgkin lymphoma. CDR3 in DNA: TGTGCCAGCAGCGACAGGGGGTTCAAAGATACGCAGTATTTT. It codes for CASSDRGFKDTQYF.